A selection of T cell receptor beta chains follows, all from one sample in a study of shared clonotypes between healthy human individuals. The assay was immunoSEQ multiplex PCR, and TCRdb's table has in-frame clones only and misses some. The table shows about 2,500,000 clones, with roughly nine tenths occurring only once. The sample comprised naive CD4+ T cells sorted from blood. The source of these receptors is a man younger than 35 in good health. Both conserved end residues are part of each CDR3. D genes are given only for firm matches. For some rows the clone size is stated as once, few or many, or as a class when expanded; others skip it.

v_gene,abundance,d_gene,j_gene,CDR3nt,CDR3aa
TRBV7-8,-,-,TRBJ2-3,TGTGCCAGCAGCTTAGCGCCTGACACAGATACGCAGTATTTT,CASSLAPDTDTQYF
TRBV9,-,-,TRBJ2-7,TGTGCCAGCAGCGTAGCCTCTAGCTCCTACGAGCAGTACTTC,CASSVASSSYEQYF
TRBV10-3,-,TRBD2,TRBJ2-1,TGTGCCATCAGCTCGAGCGGGGGGGACTACAATGAGCAGTTCTTC,CAISSSGGDYNEQFF
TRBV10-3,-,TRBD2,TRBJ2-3,TGTGCCATCGGACGACTAGCTACCACAGATACGCAGTATTTT,CAIGRLATTDTQYF
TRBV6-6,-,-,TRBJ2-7,TGTGCCACCGCCGAAAGGACTCTCTCCTACGAGCAGTACTTC,CATAERTLSYEQYF
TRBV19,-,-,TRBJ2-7,TGTGCCAGTAGCTCCGGCCGTTACTACGAGCAGTACTTC,CASSSGRYYEQYF
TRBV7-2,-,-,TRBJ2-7,TGTGCCAGCAGCTTAACCGGGAGTCTCAACGAGCAGTACTTC,CASSLTGSLNEQYF
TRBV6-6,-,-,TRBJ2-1,TGTGCCAGCAGTTACTCCCGAGGGAGTGAGCAGTTCTTC,CASSYSRGSEQFF
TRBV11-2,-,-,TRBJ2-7,TGTGCCAGCAGCACGACGGGGGGCCCCTACGAGCAGTACTTC,CASSTTGGPYEQYF
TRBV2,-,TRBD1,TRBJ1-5,TGTGCCAGCACCGGGACAGGGGGCGGCAATCAGCCCCAGCATTTT,CASTGTGGGNQPQHF
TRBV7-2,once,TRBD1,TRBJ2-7,TGTGCCAGCAGCCCAGGGGGGACAGGGGGCTACGAGCAGTACTTC,CASSPGGTGGYEQYF
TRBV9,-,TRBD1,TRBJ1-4,TGTGCCAGCAGCTCCCGACAGGGAGGTCCAGATAATGAAAAACTGTTTTTT,CASSSRQGGPDNEKLFF
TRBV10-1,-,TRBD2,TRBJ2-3,TGCGCCAGCAGTGATTTGACTAGCGGGAGGACAGATACGCAGTATTTT,CASSDLTSGRTDTQYF
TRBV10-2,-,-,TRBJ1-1,TGCGCCAGCGCAAGTTATAATGGCGGGAGCACTGAAGCTTTCTTT,CASASYNGGSTEAFF
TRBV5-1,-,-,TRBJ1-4,TGCGCCAGCAGCTCTGGCGGTGCAACTAATGAAAAACTGTTTTTT,CASSSGGATNEKLFF
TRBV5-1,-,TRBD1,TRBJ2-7,TGCGCCAGCAGCCTTAACCCGACAGGGAGCTCCTACGAGCAGTACTTC,CASSLNPTGSSYEQYF
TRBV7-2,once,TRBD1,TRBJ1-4,TGTGCCAGCAGCCAGCAGGGGGCGTCCCACCATGAAAAACTGTTTTTT,CASSQQGASHHEKLFF
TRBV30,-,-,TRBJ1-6,TGTGCCTGCCCCCGACAGAGCTCCTATAATTCACCCCTCCACTTT,CACPRQSSYNSPLHF
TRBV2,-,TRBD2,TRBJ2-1,TGTGCCAGCAGTGACCGACTAGCGGGGGGTTATGAGCAGTTCTTC,CASSDRLAGGYEQFF
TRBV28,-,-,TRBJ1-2,TGTGCCAGCAGCGGTGGCCGATACTATGGCTACACCTTC,CASSGGRYYGYTF
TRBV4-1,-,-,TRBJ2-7,TGCGCCAGCAGCCAAGACTGGGGGCCCTACGAGCAGTACTTC,CASSQDWGPYEQYF
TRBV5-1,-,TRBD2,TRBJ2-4,TGCGCCAGCAGCTTGGCGGCGGGAGCCTCTTTGTCCAAAAACATTCAGTACTTC,CASSLAAGASLSKNIQYF
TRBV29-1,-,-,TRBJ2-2,TGCAGCGTTGCTACGGGATCCTACACCGGGGAGCTGTTTTTT,CSVATGSYTGELFF
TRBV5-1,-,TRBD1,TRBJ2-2,TGCGCCAGCATGGGACAGGGGACCGGGGAGCTGTTTTTT,CASMGQGTGELFF
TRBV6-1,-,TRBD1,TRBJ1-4,TGTGCCAGCAGGGGGGGACAGGGAAATGAAAAACTGTTTTTT,CASRGGQGNEKLFF
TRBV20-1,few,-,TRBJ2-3,TGCAGTGCTAGAGCGGGAGATACGCAGTATTTT,CSARAGDTQYF
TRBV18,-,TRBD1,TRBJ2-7,TGTGCCAGCTCACCCCGGGGGACAGGGATGTACGAGCAGTACTTC,CASSPRGTGMYEQYF
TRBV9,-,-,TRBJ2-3,TGTGCCAGCAGCCCCCGGGGTAGCACAGATACGCAGTATTTT,CASSPRGSTDTQYF
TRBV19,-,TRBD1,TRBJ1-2,TGTGCCAGTAGTGCCCCTGGACAGGGGAACTATGGCTACACCTTC,CASSAPGQGNYGYTF
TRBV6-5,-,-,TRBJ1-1,TGTGCCAGCAGTTACTCGGGACCCCTGGTGAGCGACGCTTTCTTT,CASSYSGPLVSDAFF
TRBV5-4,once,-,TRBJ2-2,TGTGCCAGCAGCTTGGGTACGGACGCGAACACCGGGGAGCTGTTTTTT,CASSLGTDANTGELFF
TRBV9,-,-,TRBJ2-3,TGTGCCAGCAGCGTAGGGGGGCGTAGCACAGATACGCAGTATTTT,CASSVGGRSTDTQYF
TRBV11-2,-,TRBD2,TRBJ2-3,TGTGCCAGCAGCTTGAGCGGGAGGGTCCCAGATACGCAGTATTTT,CASSLSGRVPDTQYF
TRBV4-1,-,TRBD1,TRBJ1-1,TGCGCCAGCAGCCCCTCCCCCGGGACAGTACCAAACACTGAAGCTTTCTTT,CASSPSPGTVPNTEAFF
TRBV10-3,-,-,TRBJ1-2,TGTGCCATCAACCCAGAGGCAGGGAATAACTATGGCTACACCTTC,CAINPEAGNNYGYTF
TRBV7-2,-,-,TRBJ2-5,TGTGCCAGCAGCTACGGGAGCCAAGAGACCCAGTACTTC,CASSYGSQETQYF
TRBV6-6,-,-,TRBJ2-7,TGTGCCAGCAGTCCCTCGGTGGGCATCATAAGGGAGCAGTACTTC,CASSPSVGIIREQYF
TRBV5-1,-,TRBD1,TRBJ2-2,TGCGCCAGCAGCTACAGGGGTGAGAAAACCGGGGAGCTGTTTTTT,CASSYRGEKTGELFF
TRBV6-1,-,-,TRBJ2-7,TGTGCCAGCAGTGAAGTGGTCGGGACTCGAATCTACGAGCAGTACTTC,CASSEVVGTRIYEQYF
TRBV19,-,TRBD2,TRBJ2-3,TGTGCCAGCCGCCGACTAGCGGGAGAGACAGATACGCAGTATTTT,CASRRLAGETDTQYF
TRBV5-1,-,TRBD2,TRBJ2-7,TGCGCCAGCAGCTCACTACTAGCGGGCTACGAGCAGTACTTC,CASSSLLAGYEQYF
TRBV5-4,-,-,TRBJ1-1,TGTGCCAGCGGGGTACAGGGACGTGACACTGAAGCTTTCTTT,CASGVQGRDTEAFF
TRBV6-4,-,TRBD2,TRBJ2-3,TGTGCCAGCAGTGACTCGAGGACTAGCGGGGGGCGCGGCACAGATACGCAGTATTTT,CASSDSRTSGGRGTDTQYF
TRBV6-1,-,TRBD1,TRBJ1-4,TGTGCCAGCAGTGAACGGACAGGAGCAACTAATGAAAAACTGTTTTTT,CASSERTGATNEKLFF
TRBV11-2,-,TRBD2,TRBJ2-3,TGTGCCAGCAGCTTAAAAGCGGGGGACTTCACAGATACGCAGTATTTT,CASSLKAGDFTDTQYF
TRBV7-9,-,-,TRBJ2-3,TGTGCCAGCAGCCCACGAGGGGGCACAGATACGCAGTATTTT,CASSPRGGTDTQYF
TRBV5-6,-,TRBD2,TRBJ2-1,TGTGCCAGCAGCTTTATGGCCTGGACTAGCGGACACAATGAGCAGTTCTTC,CASSFMAWTSGHNEQFF
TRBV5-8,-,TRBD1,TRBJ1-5,TGTGCCAGCAGCTTGGCCGACAGAACAGGGGGCGTTCAGCCCCAGCATTTT,CASSLADRTGGVQPQHF
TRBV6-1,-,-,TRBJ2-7,TGTGCCAGCAGTGAACCCCTTTCCTACGAGCAGTACTTC,CASSEPLSYEQYF
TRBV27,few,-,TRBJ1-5,TGTGCCAGCAGTCCCCTTGAGGGGGTGGGCAATCAGCCCCAGCATTTT,CASSPLEGVGNQPQHF
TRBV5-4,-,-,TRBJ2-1,TGTGCCAGCACACGGGGAGCGGACGGGTACAATGAGCAGTTCTTC,CASTRGADGYNEQFF
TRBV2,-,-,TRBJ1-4,TGTGCCAGCAGTGAAGTACGTGGGGAAAAACTGTTTTTT,CASSEVRGEKLFF
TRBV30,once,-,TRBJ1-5,TGTGCCTGGAGTGTAGGCAGGGCTGGGCAGCCCCAGCATTTT,CAWSVGRAGQPQHF
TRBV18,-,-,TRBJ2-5,TGTGCCAGCTCGTCCGGACTTGGAGAGACCCAGTACTTC,CASSSGLGETQYF
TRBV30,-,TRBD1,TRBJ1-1,TGTGCCTGGGAGACAGGGAGCACTGAAGCTTTCTTT,CAWETGSTEAFF
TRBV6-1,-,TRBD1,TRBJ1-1,TGTGCCAGCAGTGGGGACAGGGGGAACACTGAAGCTTTCTTT,CASSGDRGNTEAFF
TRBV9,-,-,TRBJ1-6,TGTGCCAGCAGCGATAGAGATTCGAATTCACCCCTCCACTTT,CASSDRDSNSPLHF
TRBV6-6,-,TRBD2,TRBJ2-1,TGTGCCAGCAGTAGCGGGGGGGCTTGGAATGAGCAGTTCTTC,CASSSGGAWNEQFF